The text below deals with one T cell receptor beta chain. The data originate from a study of blood T cell repertoires in COVID-19. On the study more broadly: Sites across the United States, Italy and Spain contributed samples from acute and convalescent COVID-19. PBMCs, B-cell-depleted T cells, or T cells were the source of the cDNA or gDNA that made up the material.

Germline V lookup: CDR1 SEHNR, CDR2 FQNEAQ (reference sequence). Trimming shortened V by 4 bases and J by 4 bases, and 16 bases separated the two germline ends. The CDR3 is 15 amino acids. Measured with immunoSEQ multiplex PCR; TCRdb has only the in-frame clones, and not every one. The data show 55,000 to 75,000 clones, around 80% seen once. Sequenced sample: peripheral blood. The V call is TRBV7-9, the J call TRBJ2-5; the D gene is possibly TRBD2 (6 bases). The source is a man aged 60 to 69 with acute or convalescent COVID-19. CDR3: CASSSSGGVRETQYF. In nucleotides, the CDR3 is TGTGCCAGCAGCTCCAGCGGCGGGGTCAGAGAGACCCAGTACTTC.